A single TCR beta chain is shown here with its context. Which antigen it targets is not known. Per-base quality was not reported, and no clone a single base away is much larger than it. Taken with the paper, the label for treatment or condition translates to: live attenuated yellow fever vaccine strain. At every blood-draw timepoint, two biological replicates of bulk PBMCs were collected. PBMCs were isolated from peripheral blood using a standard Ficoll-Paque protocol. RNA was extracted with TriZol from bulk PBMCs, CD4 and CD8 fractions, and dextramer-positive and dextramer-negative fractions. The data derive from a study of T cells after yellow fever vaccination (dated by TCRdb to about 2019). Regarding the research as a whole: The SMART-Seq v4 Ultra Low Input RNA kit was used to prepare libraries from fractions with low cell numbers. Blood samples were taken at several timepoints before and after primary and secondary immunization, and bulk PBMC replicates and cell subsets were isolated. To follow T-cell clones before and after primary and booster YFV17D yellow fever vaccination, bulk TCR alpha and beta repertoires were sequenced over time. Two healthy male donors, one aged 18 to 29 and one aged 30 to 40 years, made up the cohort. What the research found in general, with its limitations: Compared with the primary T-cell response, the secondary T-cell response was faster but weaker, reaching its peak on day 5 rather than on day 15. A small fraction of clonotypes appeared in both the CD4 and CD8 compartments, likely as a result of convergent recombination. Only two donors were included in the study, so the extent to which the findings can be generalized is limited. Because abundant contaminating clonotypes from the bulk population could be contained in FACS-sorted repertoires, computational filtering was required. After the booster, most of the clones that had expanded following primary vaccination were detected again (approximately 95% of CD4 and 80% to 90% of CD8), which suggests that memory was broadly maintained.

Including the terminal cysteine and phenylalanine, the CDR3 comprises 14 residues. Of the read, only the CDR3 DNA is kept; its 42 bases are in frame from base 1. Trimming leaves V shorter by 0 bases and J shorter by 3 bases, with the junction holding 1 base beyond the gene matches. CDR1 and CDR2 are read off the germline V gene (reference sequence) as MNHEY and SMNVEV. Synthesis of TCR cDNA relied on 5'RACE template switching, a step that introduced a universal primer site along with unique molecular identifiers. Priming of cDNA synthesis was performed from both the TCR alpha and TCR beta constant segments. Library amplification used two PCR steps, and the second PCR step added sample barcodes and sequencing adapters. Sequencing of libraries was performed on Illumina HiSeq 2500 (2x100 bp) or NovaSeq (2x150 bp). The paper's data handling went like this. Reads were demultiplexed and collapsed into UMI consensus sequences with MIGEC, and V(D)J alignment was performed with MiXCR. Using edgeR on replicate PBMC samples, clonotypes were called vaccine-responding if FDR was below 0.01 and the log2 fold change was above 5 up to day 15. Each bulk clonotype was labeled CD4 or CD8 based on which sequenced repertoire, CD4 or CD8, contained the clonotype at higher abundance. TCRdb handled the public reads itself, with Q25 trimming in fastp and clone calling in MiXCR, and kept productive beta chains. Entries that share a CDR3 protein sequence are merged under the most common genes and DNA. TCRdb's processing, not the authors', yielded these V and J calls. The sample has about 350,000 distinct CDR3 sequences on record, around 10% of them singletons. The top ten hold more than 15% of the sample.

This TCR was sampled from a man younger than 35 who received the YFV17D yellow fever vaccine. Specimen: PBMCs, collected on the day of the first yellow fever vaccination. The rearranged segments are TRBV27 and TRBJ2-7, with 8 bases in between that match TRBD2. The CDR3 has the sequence CASSLSGLDYEQYF. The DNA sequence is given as TGTGCCAGCAGTTTATCGGGACTAGACTACGAGCAGTACTTC.